The sequence of this TCR beta chain was determined in a study of cytomegalovirus exposure and HLA in healthy donors. About the research overall: Caucasian-associated ancestry cluster membership applied to approximately 80% of several hundred genotyped donors.

Findings of the study overall: Judged likely to be a sequencing artifact was a cluster of highly shared sequence variants. There were a few CMV-associated chains whose specificity for CMV antigens was confirmed in vitro. There were several of the most significant clusters that appeared linked to common viral pathogens in a later analysis.

In the PCR, 60 Vbeta and 13 Jbeta primers were used. Sequencing used immunoSEQ multiplex PCR; TCRdb keeps in-frame clones, though not all of them. This sample has fewer than 180,000 clones, with 70% to 80% found just once. The CDR3 sequence is 14 residues long. In germline, CDR1 is LNHDA, CDR2 SQIVND (reference sequence). V was trimmed by 10 bases and J by 5 bases, leaving 18 bases between them. Turning to this clone: What it binds is unknown.

Source material: PBMCs. The sequence came from a human donor in good health. The chain uses TRBV19 and TRBJ2-1; possibly TRBD2 for D (6 bases). The CDR3 DNA is TGTGCCACTAGAGAGGTCGGAGGGGACAATGAGCAGTTCTTC. Amino acid sequence: CATREVGGDNEQFF.